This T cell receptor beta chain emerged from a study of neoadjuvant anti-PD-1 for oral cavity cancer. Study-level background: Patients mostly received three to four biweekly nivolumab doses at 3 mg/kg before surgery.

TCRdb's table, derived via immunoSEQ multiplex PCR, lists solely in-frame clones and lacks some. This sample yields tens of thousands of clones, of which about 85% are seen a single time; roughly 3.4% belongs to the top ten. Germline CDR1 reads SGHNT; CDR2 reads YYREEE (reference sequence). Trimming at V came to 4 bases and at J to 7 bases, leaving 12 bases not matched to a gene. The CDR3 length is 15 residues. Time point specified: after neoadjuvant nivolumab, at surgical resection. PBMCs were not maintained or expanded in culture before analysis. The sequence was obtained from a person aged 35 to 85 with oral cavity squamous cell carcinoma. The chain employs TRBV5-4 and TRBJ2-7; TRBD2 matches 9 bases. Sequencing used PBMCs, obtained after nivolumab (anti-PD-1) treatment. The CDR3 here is CASSIHSGSLSEQYF. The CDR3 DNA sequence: TGTGCCAGCAGCATTCATAGCGGGAGCCTGAGTGAGCAGTACTTC.